This TCR beta chain was observed in a study of early T cells in non-severe SARS-CoV-2 infection. Findings and caveats of the study: Matching results from VDJdb favored anti-spike CD8 responses, leaving private and CD4 specificities undetected.

The TCR library protocol attached unique molecular identifiers to the individual cDNA molecules. MiXCR was run by TCRdb on the 5' RACE reads, yielding one entry per CDR3 protein. The sample contains about 77,000 distinct CDR3 sequences, about 5% of which appear only once. This clonotype appeared many times. Antigen specificity is unknown. Germline V gene data show CDR1 as MGHRA and CDR2 as YSYEKL. The V end lost 4 bases, the J end lost 4 bases, and 11 bases lay between the germline ends. The CDR3 extends over 14 amino acids. The material sequenced was whole blood, taken at baseline. V is TRBV4-1 and J is TRBJ1-5, with unresolved D. The clonotype comes from an adult who was a healthcare worker with PCR-confirmed SARS-CoV-2 infection or an uninfected control (not recorded which). CDR3: CASSPSSSNQPQHF. The CDR3 DNA follows: TGCGCCAGCAGCCCGTCATCCAGTAATCAGCCCCAGCATTTT.